This T cell receptor beta chain was recorded in a study of metastatic and nonmetastatic thyroid tumors (dated by TCRdb to about 2020). Looking at the study overall: The researchers compared repertoires between peripheral blood samples and tumor or nodule tissue samples from patients with malignant or benign thyroid disease. Broader findings and caveats from the paper: In both blood and tumor samples, malignant tumors were reported to have significantly higher TCR beta diversity than benign nodules.

This clone appeared a few times. Its target antigen remains unknown. Per-base qualities were not stored, and no clone one base away is much larger. Libraries were made using PCR. The sample was run on an Illumina HiSeq 4000. High-throughput sequencing was used to profile the CDR3 region of the TCR beta-chain in every patient. On the authors' methods: CDR3 differences across clinicopathological groups were used to build a classifier for discriminating distant-metastatic papillary thyroid cancer patients. To measure repertoire diversity the researchers used the Shannon index, while the Morisita-Horn index served to gauge how similar the tumor and blood repertoires were. The public sequencing data were trimmed at Q25 with fastp and processed into clonotypes with MiXCR by TCRdb, which kept only in-frame beta chains. The V and J calls come from TCRdb's annotation, not from the publication. The sample table records approximately 17,000 clones; about 25% of these occur just once. The top ten clones comprise 9.5% to 12% of the sample.

V and J are truncated by 10 bases and 2 bases respectively, leaving an intervening sequence of 14 bases. From cysteine to phenylalanine, the CDR3 is 14 amino acids long. The DNA shown is the 42-base CDR3, in frame from base 1. Before undergoing thyroid surgery, none of the patients had been given any kind of treatment. Using T-cell receptor beta sequencing, the study looked back at clinical samples from patients collected from about 2011 to 2019. Sample: blood. The chain is made from TRBV12-3 or TRBV12-4 and TRBJ2-2; the D gene is perhaps TRBD1, on 6 matching bases. This TCR derives from a male donor with papillary thyroid cancer or a benign thyroid nodule (not recorded which). Some clones in this sample may be carry-over from other donors' samples. The DNA is TGTGCCATCCGCCGGGACACCAACACCGGGGAGCTGTTTTTT. It is translated as CAIRRDTNTGELFF.